The present entry profiles one TCR beta chain with its context. The CDR3 consists of 13 residues. Germline V gene sequence: CDR1 SNHLY, CDR2 FYNNEI. Trimming took 3 bases from V and 5 from J, leaving 5 bases between them. This sample was included in a study of blood T cell repertoires in COVID-19. At the level of the study: T cells, B-cell-depleted T cells, or PBMCs provided the cDNA or gDNA that served as material.

In the original analysis: It was from reference gene primer amplification that nucleated cell counts were estimated. Sequenced by immunoSEQ multiplex PCR; TCRdb stores in-frame clones only, minus some. The DNA gave D and trimming, while V, J and clone size come from that table. The sample yields around 300,000 clones, approximately 90% seen once. Sequenced: peripheral blood. The rearrangement links TRBV2 to TRBJ1-6; D is unclear. The TCR originated in a woman in her thirties or forties with acute or convalescent COVID-19. Here the CDR3 reads CASSDTDNSPLHF. CDR3 DNA: TGTGCCAGCAGTGACACAGATAATTCACCCCTCCACTTT.